Reported below is one T cell receptor (beta chain). This clonotype was detected only a few times. Its antigen is unknown. There are no base qualities to consult, and no much larger clone falls within one base. Patients with uncontrolled infections, other autoimmune diseases, pregnancy or lactation were excluded. Diagnoses relied on clinical symptoms, serum thyroxine and TRAb, thyroid ultrasound and orbital computed tomography. Total RNA was extracted with Trizol reagent, and quality was checked on an Agilent 2100 Bioanalyzer. This specimen comes from a study of T cells in Graves' hyperthyroidism and ophthalmopathy (dated by TCRdb to the late 2010s). Regarding the research as a whole: A discovery cohort of about a hundred patients, fewer than 50 with Graves' ophthalmopathy and roughly 59 with stable Graves' hyperthyroidism, was used to find distinguishing TCR V-J signatures. Following sampling, methimazole starting at 30 mg daily was given to hyperthyroidism patients, and high-dose intravenous methylprednisolone was given to ophthalmopathy patients. According to the paper, TCR Vbeta CDR3 sequencing was carried out on around 140 peripheral blood samples, which came from about 45 ophthalmopathy, around 74 hyperthyroidism and roughly 17 progressor patients. In about 6 Graves' hyperthyroidism patients, the study also compared T-cell repertoires from thyroid tissue with T-cell repertoires from blood. The 100 discovery patients were divided at random into training and test sets in a 7:3 ratio. Prospective prediction of ophthalmopathy was tested in an independent validation cohort consisting of 18 hyperthyroidism patients and approximately 16 patients who later progressed to ophthalmopathy. On the study overall, not on this receptor specifically: Most expanded thyroid clonotypes (frequency above 0.001) were also found in blood, which suggests that blood repertoires may mirror thyroid immune responses. A 13 V-J signature model separated ophthalmopathy from stable hyperthyroidism, with around 88% sensitivity and roughly 84% specificity in cross-validation and 80%/75% in testing. Sample size was not statistically predetermined, and blinding of investigators to group allocation was not performed. In validation, the model predicted progression to ophthalmopathy a median of roughly 6.2 months before onset, with about 64% sensitivity and about 72% specificity.

Amplification of TCR beta CDR3 regions was carried out from RNA transcripts. A first-round RT-PCR of the TCR CDR3 used the HTBI primer set with the Qiagen OneStep RT-PCR kit. Libraries were constructed in a second round of multiplex PCR, after which size selection and purification were performed. Paired-end sequencing of the libraries was performed with 100 bp reads on an Illumina HiSeq2000. Concerning the study's data processing: SOAPnuke was used to process the raw data, with reads discarded if the reads contained adapters or uncalled bases, had a mean Phred below 15, or lacked an exact constant-primer or identifier match. High-quality paired reads were merged using COPE v1.2.5, and each unique nucleotide sequence was defined as a clonotype. MiTCR v1.1 was used to align clonotypes to the IMGT TRBV, TRBD and TRBJ reference segments. Analysis was restricted to V-J combinations with a frequency above 0.0001, which covered roughly 99% of repertoires. The TCS score was defined as F50 (clonal expansion) divided by E x V (chaos), with BLOSUM62-based TCRdist calculated between CDR3 peptides within each V-J. Welch's t-statistics and random forest reduced 500 to 550 V-J features to 13, which were used in a naive Bayes classifier (R e1071). The Morisita-Horn index was used to measure how similar the thyroid and blood repertoires were. TCRdb applied fastp at Q25 and MiXCR to the public reads, then kept only in-frame beta chains. Every entry covers one CDR3 protein and lists the most common genes and DNA from its rows. TCRdb, not the authors, supplied the V and J calls. Within this sample are roughly 500,000 distinct CDR3 sequences, with about 46% of them counted one time only. The top ten clones comprise around two fifths of the sample.

From its cysteine to its phenylalanine, the CDR3 spans 15 amino acids. Solely the CDR3 DNA is kept, with 45 bases framed from the first base. At the junction V is shortened by 5 bases and J by 0 bases, with 14 bases in between. The germline V gene yields SGHVS for CDR1 and FQNEAQ for CDR2. This sequence uses TRBV7-8 and TRBJ2-7; matching of 6 bases hints at TRBD2 as the D gene. This TCR came from an adult woman with Graves' disease, either hyperthyroidism or ophthalmopathy (not recorded which). Sequencing used peripheral blood or thyroid tissue (not recorded which). This receptor has the CDR3 CASSLSGYSSYEQYF. The nucleotide sequence reads as follows: TGTGCCAGCAGCCTTAGCGGTTACAGCTCCTACGAGCAGTACTTC.